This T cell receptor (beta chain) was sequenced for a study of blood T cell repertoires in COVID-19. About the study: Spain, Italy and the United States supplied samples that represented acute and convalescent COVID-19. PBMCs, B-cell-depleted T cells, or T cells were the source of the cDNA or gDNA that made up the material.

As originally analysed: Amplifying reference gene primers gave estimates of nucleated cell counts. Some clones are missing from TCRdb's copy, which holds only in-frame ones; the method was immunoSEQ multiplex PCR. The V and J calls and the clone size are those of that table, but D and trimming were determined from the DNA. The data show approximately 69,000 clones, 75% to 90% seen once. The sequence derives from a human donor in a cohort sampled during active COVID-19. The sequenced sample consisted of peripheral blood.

The CDR3 region is CASSQVGGGAGGELFF. The CDR3 nucleotides read TGTGCCAGCAGCCAAGTTGGTGGAGGTGCCGGCGGGGAGCTGTTTTTT. The genes are TRBV4-2 and TRBJ2-2, with D perhaps TRBD2 (5 bases). V dropped 1 base and J dropped 7 bases, with 16 bases sitting between them. There are 16 residues in the CDR3. Per germline, CDR1 LGHNA and CDR2 YNFKEQ.